This T cell receptor (beta chain) comes out of a study of blood T cell repertoires in COVID-19 (dated by TCRdb to the early 2020s). About the study as a whole: Samples from collaborators originated in the United States, Italy and Spain and spanned both the acute and convalescent phases of COVID-19. The material from the prospective study consisted of cDNA or gDNA derived from T cells, B-cell-depleted T cells, or PBMCs. Subjects who had been exposed to COVID-19, were actively infected with it, or had recovered from it provided the deeply sampled blood TCRbeta repertoires that made up the dataset. The repertoires were released in a freely available public database intended as a resource for research on the immune response to SARS-CoV-2. Samples came from the ongoing ImmuneRACE study (first 160 participants) plus 1,254 subjects from 6 global collaborators. Sample metadata almost always included a de-identified subject ID, COVID-19 status, age in years and sex. Where available, HLA class I and class II types were taken from metadata supplied by the sample provider and were not determined by assay-based typing.

As for this clone: The antigen it binds to is not known. No much larger clone exists at a distance of one base, and base qualities are not known.

What the study reported, not specific to this receptor: The quantity of clinical and demographic metadata differed by source and by participant and was supplied without curation.

TCRbeta CDR3 regions were amplified from genomic DNA using the immunoSEQ Assay, a bias-controlled multiplex PCR. In the authors' own workflow: Nucleated cell counts per sample were estimated from amplification of reference gene primers within the assay. Sequence reads were collapsed and filtered to measure the absolute abundance of every unique TCRbeta CDR3 rearrangement. Productive Simpson clonality was computed per sample as the square root of Simpson's diversity index over productive rearrangements. TCRdb took this table from immuneACCESS and kept in-frame rearrangements with V and J called. Such tables lack part of the clones; where checked against another copy, unresolved V genes explain under half of the gap, and the rest is unexplained. V and J calls and clone size are as listed in that table; D and trimming were resolved from the DNA. Recorded for this sample are around 92,000 clones; about 82% of them occurred a single time. The ten most abundant clones make up around 13% of the sample.

Whole blood was collected in K2EDTA tubes by collaborating institutions according to the institutions' own protocols. For TCRbeta analysis, collaborators shipped samples in one of three forms: frozen whole blood, isolated PBMCs, or DNA extracted from either of those sample types. In the germline V gene, CDR1 corresponds to MDHEN and CDR2 to SYDVKM. Here V drops 6 bases and J drops 8 bases, and the junction holds 13 bases not matched to any gene. The CDR3 runs 15 amino acids, cysteine and phenylalanine included. The retained sequence is limited to the CDR3, 45 bases, with the frame set at the first base.

The clonotype comes from a woman in her sixties or seventies in a cohort sampled during active or convalescent COVID-19. Rearrangement joined TRBV28 to TRBJ1-2, with 9 bases aligning to TRBD1. Material for sequencing was peripheral blood. The CDR3 reads CASRPSWTGAMGYTF. The DNA sequence follows: TGTGCCAGCAGACCATCCTGGACAGGGGCGATGGGCTACACCTTC.